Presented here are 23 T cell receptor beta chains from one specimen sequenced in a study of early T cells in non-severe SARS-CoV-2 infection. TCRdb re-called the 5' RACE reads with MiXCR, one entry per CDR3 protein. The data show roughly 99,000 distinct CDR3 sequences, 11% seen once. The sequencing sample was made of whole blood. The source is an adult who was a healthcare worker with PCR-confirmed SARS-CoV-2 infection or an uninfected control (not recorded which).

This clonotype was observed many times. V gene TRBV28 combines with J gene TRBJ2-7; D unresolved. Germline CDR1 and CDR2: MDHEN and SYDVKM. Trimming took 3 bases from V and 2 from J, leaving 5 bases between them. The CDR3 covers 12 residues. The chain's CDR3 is CASSFQTYEQYF. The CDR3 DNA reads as TGTGCCAGCAGTTTTCAGACCTACGAGCAGTACTTC. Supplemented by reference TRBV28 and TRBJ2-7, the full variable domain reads DVKVTQSSRYLVKRTGEKVFLECVQDMDHENMFWYRQDPGLGLRLIYFSYDVKMKEKGDIPEGYSVSREKKERFSLILESASTNQTSMYLCASSFQTYEQYFGPGTRLTVT.

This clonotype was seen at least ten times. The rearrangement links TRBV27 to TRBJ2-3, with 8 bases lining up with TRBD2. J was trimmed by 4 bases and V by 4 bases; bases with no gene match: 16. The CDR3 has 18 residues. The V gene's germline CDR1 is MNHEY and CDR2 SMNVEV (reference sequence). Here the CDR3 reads CASSSLTGTRSPPDTQYF. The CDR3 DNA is TGTGCCAGCAGTTCCCTTACCGGGACTAGAAGTCCCCCAGATACGCAGTATTTT.

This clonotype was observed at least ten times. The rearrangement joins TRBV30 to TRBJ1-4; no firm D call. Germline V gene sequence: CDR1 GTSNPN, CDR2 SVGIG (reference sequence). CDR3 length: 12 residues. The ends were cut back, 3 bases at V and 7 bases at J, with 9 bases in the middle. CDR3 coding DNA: TGTGCCTGGAGAGGGTATGGTGAAAAACTGTTTTTT. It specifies CAWRGYGEKLFF.

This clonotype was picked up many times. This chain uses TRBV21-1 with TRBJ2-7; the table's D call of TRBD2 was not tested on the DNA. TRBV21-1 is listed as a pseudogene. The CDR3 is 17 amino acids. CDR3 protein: CASSKSPTSGTSYEQYF. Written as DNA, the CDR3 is TGTGCCAGCAGCAAAAGCCCTACTAGCGGGACCTCCTACGAGCAGTACTTC.

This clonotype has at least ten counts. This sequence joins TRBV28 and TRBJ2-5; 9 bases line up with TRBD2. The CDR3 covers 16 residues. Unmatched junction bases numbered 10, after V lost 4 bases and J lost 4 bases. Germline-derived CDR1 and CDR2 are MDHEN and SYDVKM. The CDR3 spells CASSSFLAGRRETQYF. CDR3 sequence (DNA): TGTGCCAGCAGTTCCTTCCTAGCGGGAAGGCGAGAGACCCAGTACTTC.

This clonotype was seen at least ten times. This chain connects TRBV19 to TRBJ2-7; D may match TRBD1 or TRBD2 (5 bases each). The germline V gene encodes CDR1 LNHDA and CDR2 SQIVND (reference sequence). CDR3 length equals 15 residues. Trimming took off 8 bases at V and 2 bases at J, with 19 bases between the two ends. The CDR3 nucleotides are TGTGCCAGTGCAAAAGATGGGACCGTGACCTACGAGCAGTACTTC. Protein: CASAKDGTVTYEQYF. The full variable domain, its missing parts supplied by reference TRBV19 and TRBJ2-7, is DGGITQSPKYLFRKEGQNVTLSCEQNLNHDAMYWYRQDPGQGLRLIYYSQIVNDFQKGDIAEGYSVSREKKESFPLTVTSAQKNPTAFYLCASAKDGTVTYEQYFGPGTRLTVT.

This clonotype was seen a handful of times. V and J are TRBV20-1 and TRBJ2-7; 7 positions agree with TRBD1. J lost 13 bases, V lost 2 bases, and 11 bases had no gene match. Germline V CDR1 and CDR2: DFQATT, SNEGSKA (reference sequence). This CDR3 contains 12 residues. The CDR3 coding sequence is TGCAGTGCTAGACCATTACAGGGGTCTAGTTACTTC. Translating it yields CSARPLQGSSYF.

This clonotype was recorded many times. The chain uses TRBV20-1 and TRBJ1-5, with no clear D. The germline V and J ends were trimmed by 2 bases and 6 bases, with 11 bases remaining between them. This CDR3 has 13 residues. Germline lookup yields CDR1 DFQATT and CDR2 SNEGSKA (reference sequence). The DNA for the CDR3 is TGCAGTGCTAGACGGGCAGTAAGTCAGCCCCAGCATTTT. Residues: CSARRAVSQPQHF.

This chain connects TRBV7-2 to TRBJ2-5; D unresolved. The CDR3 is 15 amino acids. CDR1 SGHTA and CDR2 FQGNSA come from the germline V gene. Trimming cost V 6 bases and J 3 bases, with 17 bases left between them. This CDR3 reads CASRQRGPHEETQYF. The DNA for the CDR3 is TGTGCCAGCAGACAGAGAGGACCCCACGAAGAGACCCAGTACTTC. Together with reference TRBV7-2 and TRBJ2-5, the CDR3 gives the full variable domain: GAGVSQSPSNKVTEKGKDVELRCDPISGHTALYWYRQSLGQGLEFLIYFQGNSAPDKSGLPSDRFSAERTGGSVSTLTIQRTQQEDSAVYLCASRQRGPHEETQYFGPGTRLLVL.

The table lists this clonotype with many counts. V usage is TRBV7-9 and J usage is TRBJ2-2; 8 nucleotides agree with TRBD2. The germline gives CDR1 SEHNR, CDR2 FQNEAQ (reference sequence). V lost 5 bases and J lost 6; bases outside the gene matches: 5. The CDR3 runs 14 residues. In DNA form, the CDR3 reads TGTGCCAGCAGCCGTTGGCGGGGGGCCGGGGAGCTGTTTTTT. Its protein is CASSRWRGAGELFF.

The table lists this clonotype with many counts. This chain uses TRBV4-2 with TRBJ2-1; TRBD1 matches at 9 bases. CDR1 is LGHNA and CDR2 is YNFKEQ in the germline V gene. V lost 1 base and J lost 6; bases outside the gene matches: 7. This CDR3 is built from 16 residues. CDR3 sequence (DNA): TGTGCCAGCAGCCAAGTGGGGACGGACAGGGGCAATGAGCAGTTCTTC. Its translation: CASSQVGTDRGNEQFF.

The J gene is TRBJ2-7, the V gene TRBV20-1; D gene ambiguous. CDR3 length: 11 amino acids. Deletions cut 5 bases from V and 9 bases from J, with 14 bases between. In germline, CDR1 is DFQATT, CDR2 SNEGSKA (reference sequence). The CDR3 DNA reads TGCAGTGCTGGAGCAAGTACGGGGCAGTACTTC. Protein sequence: CSAGASTGQYF.

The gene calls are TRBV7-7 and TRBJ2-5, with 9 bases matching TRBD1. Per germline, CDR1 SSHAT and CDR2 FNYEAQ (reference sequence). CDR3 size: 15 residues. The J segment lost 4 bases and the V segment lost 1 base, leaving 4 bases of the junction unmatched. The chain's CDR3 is CASSLGQGVGETQYF. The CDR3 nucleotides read TGTGCCAGCAGCTTAGGACAGGGGGTTGGAGAGACCCAGTACTTC. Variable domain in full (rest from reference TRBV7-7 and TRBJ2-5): GAGVSQSPRYKVTKRGQDVTLRCDPISSHATLYWYQQALGQGPEFLTYFNYEAQPDKSGLPSDRFSAERPEGSISTLTIQRTEQRDSAMYRCASSLGQGVGETQYFGPGTRLLVL.

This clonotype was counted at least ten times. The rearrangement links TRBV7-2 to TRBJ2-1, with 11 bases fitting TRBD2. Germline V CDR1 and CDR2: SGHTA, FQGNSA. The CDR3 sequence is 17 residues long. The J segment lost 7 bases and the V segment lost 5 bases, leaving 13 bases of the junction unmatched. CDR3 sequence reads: CASSPRLAGRVLNEQFF. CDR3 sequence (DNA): TGTGCCAGCAGCCCCAGACTAGCGGGAAGGGTATTGAATGAGCAGTTCTTC.

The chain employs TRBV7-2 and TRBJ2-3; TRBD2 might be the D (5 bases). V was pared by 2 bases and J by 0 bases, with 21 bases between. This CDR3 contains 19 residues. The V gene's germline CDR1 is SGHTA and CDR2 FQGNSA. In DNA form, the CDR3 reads TGTGCCAGCAGCTTATCCACCCTGCTGGGCGGGCTAAGCACAGATACGCAGTATTTT. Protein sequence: CASSLSTLLGGLSTDTQYF.

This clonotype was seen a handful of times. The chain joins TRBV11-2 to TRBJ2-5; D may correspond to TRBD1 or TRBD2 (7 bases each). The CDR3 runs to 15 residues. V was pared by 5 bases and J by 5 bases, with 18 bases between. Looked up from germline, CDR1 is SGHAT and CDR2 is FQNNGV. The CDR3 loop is CASSQGGVRAETQYF. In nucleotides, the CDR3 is TGTGCCAGCAGCCAGGGGGGGGTTAGGGCGGAGACCCAGTACTTC. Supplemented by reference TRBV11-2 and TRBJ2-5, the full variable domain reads EAGVAQSPRYKIIEKRQSVAFWCNPISGHATLYWYQQILGQGPKLLIQFQNNGVVDDSQLPKDRFSAERLKGVDSTLKIQPAKLEDSAVYLCASSQGGVRAETQYFGPGTRLLVL.

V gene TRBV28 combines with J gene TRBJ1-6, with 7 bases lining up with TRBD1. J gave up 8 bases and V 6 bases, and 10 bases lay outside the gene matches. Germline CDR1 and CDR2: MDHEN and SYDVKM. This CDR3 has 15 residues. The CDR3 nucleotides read TGTGCCAGCAGCCCGACAGGGAAAGGAGATTCACCCCTCCACTTT. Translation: CASSPTGKGDSPLHF. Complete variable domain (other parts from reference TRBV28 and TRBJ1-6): DVKVTQSSRYLVKRTGEKVFLECVQDMDHENMFWYRQDPGLGLRLIYFSYDVKMKEKGDIPEGYSVSREKKERFSLILESASTNQTSMYLCASSPTGKGDSPLHFGNGTRLTVT.

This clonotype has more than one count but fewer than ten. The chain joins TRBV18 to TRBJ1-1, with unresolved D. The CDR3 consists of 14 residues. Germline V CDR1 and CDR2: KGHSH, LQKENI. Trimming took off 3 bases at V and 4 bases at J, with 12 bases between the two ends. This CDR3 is CASSPTGLGTEAFF. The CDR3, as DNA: TGTGCCAGCTCACCTACTGGGCTGGGCACTGAAGCTTTCTTT.

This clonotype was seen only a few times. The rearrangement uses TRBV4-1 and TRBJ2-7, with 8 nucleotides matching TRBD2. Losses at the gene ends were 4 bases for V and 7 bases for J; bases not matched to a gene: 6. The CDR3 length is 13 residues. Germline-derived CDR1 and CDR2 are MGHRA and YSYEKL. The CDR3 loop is CASSPSGRIEQYF. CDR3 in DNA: TGCGCCAGCAGCCCCAGCGGGAGAATTGAGCAGTACTTC.

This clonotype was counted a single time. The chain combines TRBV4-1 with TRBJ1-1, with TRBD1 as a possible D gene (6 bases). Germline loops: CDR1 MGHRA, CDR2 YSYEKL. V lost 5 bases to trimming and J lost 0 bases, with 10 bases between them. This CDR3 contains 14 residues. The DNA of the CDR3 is TGCGCCAGCAGCACTGGGGGCCTGAACACTGAAGCTTTCTTT. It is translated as CASSTGGLNTEAFF.

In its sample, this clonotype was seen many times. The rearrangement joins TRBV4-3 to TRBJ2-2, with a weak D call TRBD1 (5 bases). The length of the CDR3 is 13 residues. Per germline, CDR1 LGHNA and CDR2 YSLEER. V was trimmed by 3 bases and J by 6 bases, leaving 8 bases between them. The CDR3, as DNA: TGCGCCAGCAGCCAGTCAGGGCCCGGGGAGCTGTTTTTT. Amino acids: CASSQSGPGELFF.

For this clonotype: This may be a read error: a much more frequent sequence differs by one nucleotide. The CDR3, as DNA: TGTGCCAGCAGTTTACTTTACAGGAACACTGAAGCTTTCTTT. It codes for CASSLLYRNTEAFF. The rearrangement links TRBV27 to TRBJ1-1; D is ambiguous. V lost 2 bases and J 1 base, leaving 8 bases between the germline ends. The CDR3 extends over 14 amino acids. CDR1 and CDR2 (germline): MNHEY, SMNVEV (reference sequence).

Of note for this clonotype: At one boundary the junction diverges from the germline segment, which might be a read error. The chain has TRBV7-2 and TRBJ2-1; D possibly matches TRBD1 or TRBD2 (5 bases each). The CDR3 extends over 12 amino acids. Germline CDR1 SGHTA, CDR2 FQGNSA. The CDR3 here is CASSLAGESRLF. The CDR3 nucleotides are TGTGCCAGCAGCTTAGCGGGGGAGAGTAGGCTCTTC. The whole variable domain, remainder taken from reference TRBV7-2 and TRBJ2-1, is GAGVSQSPSNKVTEKGKDVELRCDPISGHTALYWYRQSLGQGLEFLIYFQGNSAPDKSGLPSDRFSAERTGGSVSTLTIQRTQQEDSAVYLCASSLAGESRLFGPGTRLTVL.